The clone carrying this T cell receptor beta chain came up a few times. Its cognate antigen is unknown. This sample is part of a study of blood T cells in healthy people across ages. Looked up from germline, CDR1 is DFQATT and CDR2 is SNEGSKA (reference sequence). CDR3 length: 15 residues. J gave up 5 bases and V 0 bases, and 8 bases lay outside the gene matches. Study-wide results and caveats: Estimated diversity across one million T cells was deemed an underestimate. Age showed a roughly linear inverse relationship with TCR beta diversity per million T cells.

A second roughly 6 to 12 cycle PCR used barcoded and J-beta primers. In TCRdb, the 5' RACE reads were re-called with MiXCR into one record per CDR3 protein. The sample yields 650,000 to 800,000 distinct CDR3 sequences, roughly half seen once. Sequenced sample: blood. This clonotype was sampled from a woman at least 80 years old in good health. The rearrangement uses TRBV20-1 and TRBJ2-3; 7 positions agree with TRBD2. CDR3 residues: CSARDSRGDGDTQYF. The CDR3 bases are TGCAGTGCTAGAGACTCTCGGGGGGACGGAGATACGCAGTATTTT.